There are many counts of the clone carrying this T cell receptor (beta chain). This record comes from a study of T cells in Graves' hyperthyroidism and ophthalmopathy. TCR beta CDR3 regions were amplified from RNA. Primed by the HTBI set, a first-round RT-PCR was run on the TCR CDR3. Via MiXCR, TCRdb re-called the multiplex PCR reads, giving one row per CDR3 protein. The table has about 580,000 distinct CDR3 sequences, about 15% seen once. In germline, CDR1 is DFQATT, CDR2 SNEGSKA (reference sequence). The CDR3 loop spans 18 amino acids. Trimming cost V 6 bases and J 2 bases; bases outside gene matches: 18. Patients showing uncontrolled infection, other autoimmune disease, pregnancy or lactation were ineligible.

The sequence derives from a woman aged 30 to 39 with Graves' hyperthyroidism that later progressed to Graves' ophthalmopathy. Sequenced sample: blood. The rearrangement joins TRBV20-1 to TRBJ2-1; 8 nucleotides agree with TRBD2. The CDR3 bases are TGCAGTGCCCTGGGGGGGGGCGCGCGGGAGGTTGCCTACAATGAGCAGTTCTTC. This gives the protein CSALGGGAREVAYNEQFF.